This T cell receptor (beta chain) appears in the sequencing data of a study of blood T cell repertoires in COVID-19. For the study at large: Researchers got acute and convalescent COVID-19 samples from the United States, Italy and Spain. T cells, B-cell-depleted T cells, or PBMCs provided the cDNA or gDNA that served as material.

The CDR3 has 15 amino acids. The V gene's germline CDR1 is LNHNV and CDR2 YYDKDF (reference sequence). V was trimmed by 3 bases and J by 13 bases, leaving 19 bases between them. In the original processing: Reference gene primer amplification in the assay estimated nucleated cell counts. Clones were read by immunoSEQ multiplex PCR, and TCRdb kept only the in-frame ones, dropping some. V and J calls and clone size are copied from that table; D and trimming were computed from the DNA. Here the sample spans 130,000 or so clones, about 75% being singletons. V gene TRBV15 combines with J gene TRBJ1-6, with D perhaps TRBD1 (5 bases). The receptor comes from a man at least 80 years old with acute or convalescent COVID-19. The sequenced sample consisted of peripheral blood. The CDR3 DNA is TGTGCCACCAGCAGGTCAGCTTCGACAGTTACCCCCCTCCACTTT. Residues: CATSRSASTVTPLHF.